Below, 26 T cell receptor beta chains from the same sample are listed, as sequenced in a study of cytomegalovirus exposure and HLA in healthy donors. PCR used 60 Vbeta primers and 13 Jbeta primers. Sequencing used immunoSEQ multiplex PCR; TCRdb keeps in-frame clones, though not all of them. The sample has 150,000 to 200,000 clones; around four fifths are singletons. Sequencing used PBMCs. These receptor sequences come from a male donor in good health and CMV-seronegative.

Turning to this clone: A junction end diverges from the germline sequence, so it may reflect a read error. The chain joins TRBV27 to TRBJ2-7; D remains unclear. Germline V lookup: CDR1 MNHEY, CDR2 SMNVEV (reference sequence). The CDR3 runs 14 residues. The CDR3 here is CASSPRPGSNEQYF. CDR3 in DNA: TGTGCCAGCAGTCCCCGACCAGGCTCCAACGAGCAGTACTTC.

V usage is TRBV5-5 and J usage is TRBJ2-4; a possible D gene is TRBD1 (6 bases). V lost 3 bases and J lost 0, with 13 bases in between. This CDR3 has 16 residues. Germline values: CDR1 SGHKS, CDR2 YYEKEE (reference sequence). This chain's CDR3 is CASSSTGPVAKNIQYF. The CDR3 DNA reads as TGTGCCAGCAGCTCCACAGGGCCCGTAGCCAAAAACATTCAGTACTTC.

This clone was found a few times. The chain joins TRBV6-1 to TRBJ2-1; D is unresolved. Germline assignment: CDR1 MNHNS and CDR2 SASEGT. The CDR3 consists of 13 residues. The germline V and J ends were trimmed by 6 bases and 5 bases, with 11 bases remaining between them. The CDR3 spells CASSDLFDNEQFF. CDR3 coding DNA: TGTGCCAGCAGCGATCTATTCGACAATGAGCAGTTCTTC.

The chain links TRBV4-3 to TRBJ1-2, with 9 bases lining up with TRBD1. V was clipped by 4 bases and J by 6 bases; unmatched bases: 6. The CDR3 extends over 14 amino acids. Germline CDR1 reads LGHNA; CDR2 reads YSLEER. The DNA of the CDR3 is TGCGCCAGCAGCCGAGCGGACAGGGGCAATGGCTACACCTTC. Translated: CASSRADRGNGYTF.

The V and J genes are TRBV7-8 and TRBJ2-5; D possibly corresponds to TRBD2 (5 bases). This CDR3 has 11 amino acids. The V end lost 8 bases, the J end lost 6 bases, and 10 bases lay between the germline ends. The germline CDR1 and CDR2 sequences are SGHVS and FQNEAQ. The chain's CDR3 is CASGGGKTQYF. DNA for the CDR3: TGTGCCAGCGGCGGAGGAAAGACCCAGTACTTC.

V gene TRBV29-1 combines with J gene TRBJ2-5, with 10 bases fitting TRBD2. Germline-derived CDR1 and CDR2 are SQVTM and ANQGSEA. V shed 2 bases and J 0 bases; nucleotides not matched to a gene: 6. CDR3 length: 16 amino acids. CDR3 nucleotide sequence: TGCAGCGTTGAATGGCTAGCGGGGGCCTACCAAGAGACCCAGTACTTC. Amino acids: CSVEWLAGAYQETQYF.

V usage is TRBV14 and J usage is TRBJ2-1, with 10 bases fitting TRBD1. Unmatched junction bases numbered 5, after V lost 4 bases and J lost 2 bases. Looked up from germline, CDR1 is SGHDN and CDR2 is FVKESK. This CDR3 region has 16 residues. The CDR3 DNA sequence: TGTGCCAGCAGCCTCGGTGGGACAGGGGCCTACAATGAGCAGTTCTTC. The encoded protein is CASSLGGTGAYNEQFF.

The genes are TRBV28 and TRBJ2-5; 10 positions match TRBD1. With the DNA end fitting TRBJ2-7 better, the J assignment may be wrong. The germline V gene encodes CDR1 MDHEN and CDR2 SYDVKM. This CDR3 contains 14 residues. CDR3 DNA: TGTGCCAGCACCTCGACAGGGGGCTACTACGAGCAGTACTTC. It codes for CASTSTGGYYEQYF.

This chain connects TRBV19 to TRBJ2-3, with 11 bases lining up with TRBD2. With 6 bases clipped from V and 6 bases from J, the junction kept 11 bases outside the gene matches. CDR1 is LNHDA and CDR2 is SQIVND in the germline V gene (reference sequence). This CDR3 is built from 16 residues. This chain's CDR3 is CASSSLAGDRPDTQYF. CDR3 DNA sequence: TGTGCCAGTAGCTCACTAGCGGGGGACCGCCCGGATACGCAGTATTTT.

J is TRBJ1-2 and V is TRBV12-5; D is uncertain. Germline-derived CDR1 and CDR2 are LGHNT and FRNRAP. V was shortened by 3 bases and J by 2 bases, with 7 bases between the two germline ends. The CDR3 is 13 residues long. Here the CDR3 DNA reads TGTGCTAGTGGTTTCTCCCCCAACTATGGCTACACCTTC. Its translation: CASGFSPNYGYTF.

The genes are TRBV29-1 and TRBJ2-1, with 8 bases aligning to TRBD1. CDR1 is SQVTM and CDR2 is ANQGSEA in the germline V gene. The trim removed 6 bases at V and 3 bases at J, leaving 4 bases unmatched. The CDR3 covers 13 residues. The CDR3 DNA reads as TGCAGCGTGCTGGGACAGGACTACAATGAGCAGTTCTTC. Amino acids: CSVLGQDYNEQFF.

The V gene is TRBV9, the J gene TRBJ2-7; the D is unclear. Between the trimmed V and J ends, which lost 0 bases and 2 bases, there was a span of 12 bases. The CDR3 is made up of 15 amino acids. Looked up from germline, CDR1 is SGDLS and CDR2 is YYNGEE. CDR3 region: CASSVASDLAYEQYF. The CDR3 DNA follows: TGTGCCAGCAGCGTAGCTTCCGACTTAGCCTACGAGCAGTACTTC.

This clone turned up a few times. The V gene is TRBV15, the J gene TRBJ2-7; TRBD1 matches at 8 bases. Germline assignment: CDR1 LNHNV and CDR2 YYDKDF (reference sequence). The CDR3 has 15 residues. Germline trimming cut 6 bases from V and 7 bases from J; bases unmatched to any gene: 14. CDR3 protein: CATRDAGTGLEEQYF. CDR3 sequence (DNA): TGTGCCACCAGGGACGCCGGGACAGGCTTGGAAGAGCAGTACTTC. Drawing the rest from reference TRBV15 and TRBJ2-7, the complete variable domain is DAMVIQNPRYQVTQFGKPVTLSCSQTLNHNVMYWYQQKSSQAPKLLFHYYDKDFNNEADTPDNFQSRRPNTSFCFLDIRSPGLGDTAMYLCATRDAGTGLEEQYFGPGTRLTVT.

This clone has only a few counts. The J gene is TRBJ2-3, the V gene TRBV19, with D possibly being TRBD2 (5 bases). V was pared by 2 bases and J by 1 base, with 7 bases between. The germline CDR1 and CDR2 sequences are LNHDA and SQIVND (reference sequence). This CDR3 comprises 14 residues. CDR3 in DNA: TGTGCCAGTAGTATAAGCGGTCGCACAGATACGCAGTATTTT. Translating it yields CASSISGRTDTQYF.

The chain combines TRBV4-2 with TRBJ2-5; TRBD2 matches at 7 bases. The germline CDR1 and CDR2 sequences are LGHNA and YNFKEQ. The CDR3 covers 19 residues. The V and J ends lost 0 bases and 5 bases, in that order; junction bases with no gene match: 18. In DNA, the CDR3 is TGTGCCAGCAGCCAAGAGCGGCCTGGGGCGGGAGTCTTTTGGGAGACCCAGTACTTC. It translates to CASSQERPGAGVFWETQYF.

The chain is built from TRBV7-8 and TRBJ1-2; D is unclear. The CDR3 contains 16 residues. V lost 1 base and J lost 2, with 14 bases in between. Germline assignment: CDR1 SGHVS and CDR2 FQNEAQ. The DNA for the CDR3 is TGTGCCAGCAGCTTAGTAATGGCCCAGGTCAACTATGGCTACACCTTC. Translating it yields CASSLVMAQVNYGYTF.

The chain joins TRBV28 to TRBJ1-2; TRBD1 is a possible D gene (6 bases). The CDR3 extends over 15 amino acids. V shed 8 bases and J shed 1 base, with 17 bases lying between them. CDR1 and CDR2 (germline): MDHEN, SYDVKM. The CDR3 here is CASANTGMGNYGYTF. In DNA, the CDR3 is TGTGCCAGCGCGAATACAGGGATGGGTAACTATGGCTACACCTTC.

This chain joins TRBV6-6 and TRBJ1-6, with D possibly TRBD1 on 5 matching bases. Germline CDR1 reads MNHNY; CDR2 reads SVGAGI (reference sequence). The CDR3 is 14 amino acids. Trimming pared 5 bases from V and 5 bases from J, leaving 10 bases between. The CDR3 loop reads CASSKTVDNSPLHF. DNA of the CDR3: TGTGCCAGCAGTAAGACAGTTGATAATTCACCCCTCCACTTT.

J is TRBJ1-2 and V is TRBV9, with 7 bases matching TRBD1. J was trimmed by 2 bases and V by 4 bases; bases with no gene match: 14. The CDR3 sequence is 17 residues long. Germline V gene lookup returns CDR1 SGDLS and CDR2 YYNGEE. The CDR3, as DNA: TGTGCCAGCAGCCCCGAAGGCCGGACAGGAAACAACTATGGCTACACCTTC. It yields the protein CASSPEGRTGNNYGYTF.

The chain uses TRBV7-2 and TRBJ2-7, with TRBD2 matching 10 bases. Germline trimming cut 5 bases from V and 2 bases from J; bases unmatched to any gene: 6. CDR3 length equals 15 residues. Per the germline V gene, CDR1 is SGHTA and CDR2 is FQGNSA. The CDR3 protein is CASSPTSGETYEQYF. In DNA, the CDR3 is TGTGCCAGCAGCCCTACTAGCGGGGAGACCTACGAGCAGTACTTC.

In its sample, this clone was seen a few times. The J gene is TRBJ2-7, the V gene TRBV11-3, with 8 bases lining up with TRBD1. From germline, CDR1 is SGHNT and CDR2 YENEEA. The V segment lost 5 bases and the J segment 2 bases; nucleotides outside the gene matches: 5. The CDR3 consists of 14 residues. For the CDR3, the DNA is TGTGCCAGCAGCCCGCCGGGACAGGCCTACGAGCAGTACTTC. Amino acids: CASSPPGQAYEQYF.

The chain is built from TRBV9 and TRBJ2-2, with 14 bases fitting TRBD2. The junction had 5 bases not matched to a gene; V was cut back by 4 bases and J by 0 bases. CDR1 SGDLS and CDR2 YYNGEE come from the germline V gene. The CDR3 spans 18 residues. CDR3 protein: CASSPGLAGGANTGELFF. DNA of the CDR3: TGTGCCAGCAGCCCTGGACTAGCGGGAGGAGCGAACACCGGGGAGCTGTTTTTT.

This chain uses TRBV7-2 with TRBJ2-7; D not resolved. The CDR3 has 14 residues. The V gene lost 1 base and the J gene lost 4 bases, with 11 bases spanning the gap. Germline CDR1 and CDR2: SGHTA and FQGNSA. The CDR3 protein is CASSLGWLNYEQYF. CDR3 DNA: TGTGCCAGCAGCTTAGGTTGGCTTAATTACGAGCAGTACTTC.

This clone occurred a few times. This rearrangement joins TRBV6-6 to TRBJ2-7; 10 bases fit TRBD2. The trim removed 5 bases at V and 5 bases at J, leaving 6 bases unmatched. Germline V lookup: CDR1 MNHNY, CDR2 SVGAGI (reference sequence). This CDR3 has 14 amino acids. The CDR3 coding sequence is TGTGCCAGCAGTCTAGCGGGAGTGAGTAACGAGCAGTACTTC. Its translation: CASSLAGVSNEQYF.

The chain uses TRBV29-1 and TRBJ1-1, with TRBD1 matching over 8 bases. The germline V gene encodes CDR1 SQVTM and CDR2 ANQGSEA. The length of the CDR3 is 12 residues. V gave up 4 bases and J gave up 10 bases; unmatched junction bases: 8. The DNA for the CDR3 is TGCAGCGTTGCAGGACAGGGAAGTGTAGCTTTCTTT. Translation: CSVAGQGSVAFF.

A note on this clone: An end of the junction differs from the germline gene, which may be a read error. This sample also contains other DNA sequences that code for the same CDR3. This chain uses TRBV5-8 with TRBJ2-5, with a tentative D call TRBD1 (6 bases). This CDR3 has 15 amino acids. Germline V gene sequence: CDR1 SGHTS, CDR2 YDEGEE. The CDR3 here is CASRLPGTPGETQYF. The CDR3 DNA sequence: TGCGCCAGCAGACTACCCGGGACACCAGGGGAGACCCAGTACTTC.